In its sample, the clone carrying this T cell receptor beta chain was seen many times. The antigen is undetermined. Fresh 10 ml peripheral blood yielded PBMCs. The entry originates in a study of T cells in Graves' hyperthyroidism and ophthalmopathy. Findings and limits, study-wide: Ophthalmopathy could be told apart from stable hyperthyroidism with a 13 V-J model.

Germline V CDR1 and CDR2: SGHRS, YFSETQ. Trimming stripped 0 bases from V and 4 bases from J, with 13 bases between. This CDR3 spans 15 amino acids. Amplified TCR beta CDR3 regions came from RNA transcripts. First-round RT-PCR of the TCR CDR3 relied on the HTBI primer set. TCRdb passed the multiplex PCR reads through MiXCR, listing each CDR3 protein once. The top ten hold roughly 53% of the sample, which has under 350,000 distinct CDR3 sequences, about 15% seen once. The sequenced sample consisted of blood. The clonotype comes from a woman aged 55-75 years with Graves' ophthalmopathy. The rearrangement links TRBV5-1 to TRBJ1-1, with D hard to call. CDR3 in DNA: TGCGCCAGCAGCTTGGATGCCAGGCCTCCCACTGAAGCTTTCTTT. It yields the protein CASSLDARPPTEAFF. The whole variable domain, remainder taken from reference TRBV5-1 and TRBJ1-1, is KAGVTQTPRYLIKTRGQQVTLSCSPISGHRSVSWYQQTPGQGLQFLFEYFSETQRNKGNFPGRFSGRQFSNSRSEMNVSTLELGDSALYLCASSLDARPPTEAFFGQGTRLTVV.